This TCR beta chain was obtained from a study of cytomegalovirus exposure and HLA in healthy donors. Trimming took 6 bases from V and 7 from J; bases not matched to a gene: 11. The CDR3 runs to 15 residues. Germline values: CDR1 SEHNR, CDR2 FQNEAQ (reference sequence). PCR involved 60 Vbeta and 13 Jbeta primers. Some clones are missing from TCRdb's copy, which holds only in-frame ones; the method was immunoSEQ multiplex PCR. The sample includes fewer than 200,000 clones, approximately 84% seen only once; the top ten take about 3%. The sequence was collected from a female donor in good health and CMV-seronegative. V usage is TRBV7-9 and J usage is TRBJ2-2; 7 bases map to TRBD2. Sequencing input: PBMCs. CDR3 sequence (DNA): TGTGCCAGCAGGGCGGGAGCCATGGGTTTCGGGGAGCTGTTTTTT. It yields the protein CASRAGAMGFGELFF.